These 2 T cell receptor beta chains were all obtained from the same sample, sequenced in a study of T cell changes during pregnancy in multiple sclerosis (dated by TCRdb to the late 2010s). Library construction relied on the immunoSEQ multiplex PCR assay. TCRdb carries this immuneACCESS record with in-frame sequences only. Its versions omit some clonotypes, under half of them owing to an unresolved V gene in the studies checked, with the rest unexplained. The sample table shows tens of thousands of clones, and about 92% are seen once. Approximately 1.1% of the sample rests with the top ten. Sequenced material: peripheral blood, taken in the third trimester of pregnancy. Receptor source: a female donor with multiple sclerosis, enrolled in a pregnancy study.

The rearrangement uses TRBV4-1 and TRBJ1-5; 9 nucleotides agree with TRBD1. This CDR3 contains 18 residues. From germline, CDR1 is MGHRA and CDR2 YSYEKL. V shed 4 bases, J shed 2 bases, and the junction held 12 bases outside the gene matches. CDR3: CASSPYPQGAPGNQPQHF. For the CDR3, the DNA is TGCGCCAGCAGCCCTTACCCACAGGGGGCGCCGGGCAATCAGCCCCAGCATTTT.

J is TRBJ1-3 and V is TRBV2; D gene ambiguous. The length of the CDR3 is 14 residues. The germline V gene encodes CDR1 SNHLY and CDR2 FYNNEI. V was shortened by 6 bases and J by 0 bases, with 9 bases between the two germline ends. CDR3 DNA sequence: TGTGCCAGCAGCACAGAAGCCTCTGGAAACACCATATATTTT. It is translated as CASSTEASGNTIYF.